The 17 T cell receptor beta chains reported below all come from one sample, sequenced in a study of blood T cell repertoires in COVID-19 (dated by TCRdb to between 2020 and 2021). The method behind the library was the immunoSEQ multiplex PCR assay. Here the immuneACCESS table is served through TCRdb, limited to in-frame sequences with V and J called. Missing clones are a known gap in these copies; in checked studies unresolved V genes cover under half, and the rest lacks a known reason. The sample records 150,000 or so clones, about 88% of which are singletons. 15% to 20% of the sample is in the top ten clones. Sample: peripheral blood. Every receptor here comes from a man between 60 and 70 years old with active or convalescent COVID-19.

This chain uses TRBV7-8 with TRBJ1-5; no firm D call. The germline gives CDR1 SGHVS, CDR2 FQNEAQ. The CDR3 has 13 residues. Trimming left V 5 bases short and J 5 bases short, with 10 bases between. Here the CDR3 DNA reads TGTGCCAGCAGCCCTACGGGATATCAGCCCCAGCATTTT. As protein: CASSPTGYQPQHF. Drawing the rest from reference TRBV7-8 and TRBJ1-5, the complete variable domain is GAGVSQSPRYKVAKRGQDVALRCDPISGHVSLFWYQQALGQGPEFLTYFQNEAQLDKSGLPSDRFFAERPEGSVSTLKIQRTQQEDSAVYLCASSPTGYQPQHFGDGTRLSIL.

The V call is TRBV2, the J call TRBJ1-1; 8 bases fit TRBD1. Germline V gene sequence: CDR1 SNHLY, CDR2 FYNNEI. This CDR3 region has 14 residues. The junction had 3 bases not matched to a gene; V was cut back by 3 bases and J by 3 bases. CDR3 sequence reads: CASSDQGAHTEAFF. CDR3 in DNA: TGTGCCAGCAGTGATCAGGGGGCTCACACTGAAGCTTTCTTT.

This chain links TRBV11-2 with TRBJ1-1; maybe TRBD1 (6 bases). V was shortened by 6 bases and J by 4 bases, with 15 bases between the two germline ends. CDR3 length: 14 amino acids. CDR1 and CDR2 from the germline V gene are SGHAT and FQNNGV. CDR3 DNA sequence: TGTGCCAGCAGTTCCAGGGGCTCGGCCACTGAAGCTTTCTTT. Its translation: CASSSRGSATEAFF.

This chain links TRBV19 with TRBJ2-7, with 11 bases lining up with TRBD1. The CDR3 is 15 residues long. V trimming: 0 bases; J trimming: 7 bases; junction bases outside the gene matches: 5. Germline V gene sequence: CDR1 LNHDA, CDR2 SQIVND (reference sequence). The CDR3 here is CASSIEGQGAKEQYF. CDR3 nucleotides: TGTGCCAGTAGTATAGAAGGACAGGGGGCAAAAGAGCAGTACTTC.

This clone was seen a single time. This sequence joins TRBV6-1 and TRBJ1-5; the D gene is possibly TRBD1 (5 bases). Trimming pared 2 bases from V and 0 bases from J, leaving 14 bases between. The germline V gene has CDR1 MNHNS and CDR2 SASEGT. CDR3 length: 17 residues. The chain's CDR3 is CASSEYRAGISNQPQHF. The CDR3 DNA reads TGTGCCAGCAGTGAATATAGGGCAGGGATTAGCAATCAGCCCCAGCATTTT.

V is TRBV6-5 and J is TRBJ1-1; D uncertain. The CDR3 totals 15 residues. V was pared by 0 bases and J by 1 base, with 9 bases between. Germline CDR1 and CDR2: MNHEY and SVGAGI. The CDR3 DNA reads as TGTGCCAGCAGTTACTCAATGACGGGGAACACTGAAGCTTTCTTT. Translated: CASSYSMTGNTEAFF.

This chain links TRBV7-9 with TRBJ2-3; tentative D call: TRBD2 (5 bases). The length of the CDR3 is 15 residues. Germline lookup yields CDR1 SEHNR and CDR2 FQNEAQ (reference sequence). Trimming cost V 5 bases and J 4 bases, with 16 bases left between them. CDR3: CASSHRRGSADTQYF. The CDR3 region has the DNA TGTGCCAGCAGCCACCGACGGGGATCGGCAGATACGCAGTATTTT.

This chain links TRBV12-5 with TRBJ1-5, with D possibly being TRBD1 (6 bases). The CDR3 sequence is 17 residues long. Looked up from germline, CDR1 is LGHNT and CDR2 is FRNRAP. Trimming removed 2 bases from V and 6 bases from J, with 20 bases in between. CDR3 region: CASGLNWQEGVGQPQHF. CDR3 in DNA: TGTGCTAGTGGTTTGAACTGGCAAGAGGGGGTAGGTCAGCCCCAGCATTTT.

The V call is TRBV12-5, the J call TRBJ2-7; possibly TRBD1 for D (5 bases). Trimming pared 0 bases from V and 0 bases from J, leaving 15 bases between. Germline CDR1 and CDR2: LGHNT and FRNRAP. The CDR3 sequence is 17 residues long. The CDR3 loop reads CASGLVVGAFSSYEQYF. The CDR3 DNA is TGTGCTAGTGGTTTGGTAGTAGGGGCTTTCAGCTCCTACGAGCAGTACTTC.

This clone was seen once. The chain combines TRBV5-1 with TRBJ2-4; TRBD2 aligns across 7 bases. Germline assignment: CDR1 SGHRS and CDR2 YFSETQ. V trimming: 4 bases; J trimming: 6 bases; junction bases outside the gene matches: 13. This CDR3 region has 16 residues. The CDR3 DNA reads TGCGCCAGCAGCCCACGGGAGGCGAGCGGGACAAACATTCAGTACTTC. This codes for CASSPREASGTNIQYF.

The chain joins TRBV19 to TRBJ1-5, with D maybe TRBD1 (6 bases). Germline-derived CDR1 and CDR2 are LNHDA and SQIVND (reference sequence). The germline V and J ends were trimmed by 2 bases and 0 bases, with 8 bases remaining between them. The CDR3 has 15 residues. CDR3 sequence (DNA): TGTGCCAGTAGTATAACAGGGTTTAGCAATCAGCCCCAGCATTTT. It codes for CASSITGFSNQPQHF.

CDR3 residues: CASSLGSQGADGYTF. CDR3 in DNA: TGCGCCAGCAGCTTGGGATCCCAGGGGGCGGATGGCTACACCTTC. V and J are TRBV5-1 and TRBJ1-2; 8 bases are a match to TRBD1. Per germline, CDR1 SGHRS and CDR2 YFSETQ. V gave up 0 bases and J gave up 6 bases; unmatched junction bases: 7. The CDR3 sequence is 15 residues long.

The rearrangement links TRBV29-1 to TRBJ1-2; D call uncertain. This CDR3 is 12 amino acids long. Trimming removed 4 bases at V and 4 bases at J, with 10 bases between. Per germline, CDR1 SQVTM and CDR2 ANQGSEA. Here the CDR3 reads CSVGLQLYGYTF. CDR3 in DNA: TGCAGCGTTGGTCTACAGCTCTATGGCTACACCTTC.

The rearrangement uses TRBV27 and TRBJ1-5; D may be TRBD1 (6 bases). Germline lookup yields CDR1 MNHEY and CDR2 SMNVEV (reference sequence). V lost 6 bases, J lost 3 bases, and 15 bases lay in between. This CDR3 has 15 residues. In DNA, the CDR3 is TGTGCCAGCAGCCCCGCGGGGGCATCCAATCAGCCCCAGCATTTT. Amino acid sequence: CASSPAGASNQPQHF.

Written as DNA, the CDR3 is TGCAGCGTGGGGACTTTCCTCTGGAATGAGCAGTTCTTC. This gives the protein CSVGTFLWNEQFF. The rearrangement uses TRBV29-1 and TRBJ2-1, with D possibly TRBD2 on 6 matching bases. CDR1 is SQVTM, CDR2 ANQGSEA, per germline. The CDR3 loop spans 13 amino acids. The germline V and J ends were trimmed by 6 bases and 7 bases, with 16 bases remaining between them.

The CDR3: CASSLADFSREVYEQYF. The CDR3 bases are TGCGCCAGCAGCCTGGCTGACTTCTCGCGGGAGGTTTACGAGCAGTACTTC. V usage is TRBV5-1 and J usage is TRBJ2-7; 8 bases fit TRBD2. The CDR3 runs 17 residues. Germline lookup yields CDR1 SGHRS and CDR2 YFSETQ. After removal of 4 bases from V and 4 bases from J, the junction contained 16 bases not matched to a gene.

The CDR3 bases are TGCGCCAGCAGGCTAGCGGAGCATACCGGGGAGCTGTTTTTT. The encoded protein is CASRLAEHTGELFF. The V call is TRBV10-1, the J call TRBJ2-2; TRBD2 matches 7 bases. Trimming cost V 6 bases and J 5 bases; bases outside gene matches: 6. CDR3 length: 14 amino acids. Germline V CDR1 and CDR2: WNHNN, SYGVQD (reference sequence).